These T cell receptor beta chains were read from a single sample in a study of cytomegalovirus exposure and HLA in healthy donors. The assay was immunoSEQ multiplex PCR, and TCRdb's table has in-frame clones only and misses some. The table has approximately 140,000 clones, about 66% seen once. Source material: PBMCs. These receptors originate from a male donor in good health and CMV-seronegative. The CDR3 runs from the conserved cysteine through the conserved F or W. Fields, in order: D gene, V gene, J gene, clone size, CDR3 DNA, CDR3 protein. The D gene is left open where the match is weak. Not all rows give a size; the values are once, few, many and, for expanded clones, a class.

d_gene: TRBD1
v_gene: TRBV18
j_gene: TRBJ1-4
abundance: -
CDR3nt: TGTGCCAGCTCACCCTGGGACAGAACAGCAACTAATGAAAAACTGTTTTTT
CDR3aa: CASSPWDRTATNEKLFF

d_gene: TRBD1
v_gene: TRBV11-2
j_gene: TRBJ2-7
abundance: -
CDR3nt: TGTGCCAGCAGCAGAGACAGGGGCTACGAGCAGTACTTC
CDR3aa: CASSRDRGYEQYF

d_gene: -
v_gene: TRBV18
j_gene: TRBJ1-4
abundance: few
CDR3nt: TGTGCCAGCTCACCGCCAGGGGAGGAAAAACTGTTTTTT
CDR3aa: CASSPPGEEKLFF

d_gene: TRBD2
v_gene: TRBV12-5
j_gene: TRBJ2-3
abundance: once
CDR3nt: TGTGCTAGTGGTTGGGGGGGGACTGGCACAGATACGCAGTATTTT
CDR3aa: CASGWGGTGTDTQYF

d_gene: TRBD1
v_gene: TRBV5-4
j_gene: TRBJ1-1
abundance: -
CDR3nt: TGTGCCAGCAACAGACAGGGTAAGAACACTGAAGCTTTCTTT
CDR3aa: CASNRQGKNTEAFF

d_gene: -
v_gene: TRBV2
j_gene: TRBJ2-7
abundance: -
CDR3nt: TGTGCCAGCAGAATAACCTACGAGCAGTACTTC
CDR3aa: CASRITYEQYF

d_gene: TRBD1
v_gene: TRBV7-9
j_gene: TRBJ2-7
abundance: -
CDR3nt: TGTGCCAGCAGCCGCCGTGGACAGGGTGTGAGTGAGCAGTACTTC
CDR3aa: CASSRRGQGVSEQYF

d_gene: -
v_gene: TRBV4-3
j_gene: TRBJ1-6
abundance: -
CDR3nt: TGCGCCAGCAGCCAAGGGACAGTACAAAATTCACCCCTCCACTTT
CDR3aa: CASSQGTVQNSPLHF

d_gene: TRBD1
v_gene: TRBV7-9
j_gene: TRBJ1-5
abundance: -
CDR3nt: TGTGCCAGCAGTCAGACAGGGATCAATCAGCCCCAGCATTTT
CDR3aa: CASSQTGINQPQHF

d_gene: TRBD1
v_gene: TRBV5-6
j_gene: TRBJ1-2
abundance: -
CDR3nt: TGTGCCAGCAGCAAAGGACAGGTCTATGGCTACACCTTC
CDR3aa: CASSKGQVYGYTF

d_gene: TRBD1
v_gene: TRBV27
j_gene: TRBJ2-7
abundance: once
CDR3nt: TGTGCCAGCAGTTTATCGTTGGGGACAGCCACCTACGAGCAGTACTTC
CDR3aa: CASSLSLGTATYEQYF

d_gene: TRBD2
v_gene: TRBV6-5
j_gene: TRBJ2-1
abundance: few
CDR3nt: TGTGCCGTCGGGGGAGCGGGGGAGCTCGGCAATGAGCAGTTCTTC
CDR3aa: CAVGGAGELGNEQFF

d_gene: -
v_gene: TRBV28
j_gene: TRBJ1-2
abundance: once
CDR3nt: TGTGCCAGCAGTCCAGCTGGGGACTACTATGGCTACACCTTC
CDR3aa: CASSPAGDYYGYTF

d_gene: TRBD1
v_gene: TRBV7-8
j_gene: TRBJ2-1
abundance: -
CDR3nt: TGTGCCAGCAGCCTAACAGGGGTCGCCTACAATGAGCAGTTCTTC
CDR3aa: CASSLTGVAYNEQFF

d_gene: -
v_gene: TRBV6-5
j_gene: TRBJ2-7
abundance: -
CDR3nt: TGTGCCAGCAGTTACTCGAAAGGCTCGGGGTCAGACGAGCAGTACTTC
CDR3aa: CASSYSKGSGSDEQYF

d_gene: -
v_gene: TRBV21-1
j_gene: TRBJ2-5
abundance: -
CDR3nt: TGTGCCAGCAGCTCCCAAGGGGGCCAAGAGACCCAGTACTTC
CDR3aa: CASSSQGGQETQYF

d_gene: TRBD1
v_gene: TRBV7-2
j_gene: TRBJ1-2
abundance: -
CDR3nt: TGTGCCAGCAGCTTTCTGGGACAGTCGTATGGCTACACCTTC
CDR3aa: CASSFLGQSYGYTF

d_gene: -
v_gene: TRBV7-9
j_gene: TRBJ1-5
abundance: -
CDR3nt: TGTTCCAGCAGCTTAACTCGGCGGGGGGGACTAAATCAGCCCCAGCATTTT
CDR3aa: CSSSLTRRGGLNQPQHF

d_gene: TRBD2
v_gene: TRBV5-4
j_gene: TRBJ2-5
abundance: -
CDR3nt: TGTGCCAGCAGCTTGGCCCGCCGGGGACCAGCGGGGGGGCAAGAGACCCAGTACTTC
CDR3aa: CASSLARRGPAGGQETQYF

d_gene: TRBD1
v_gene: TRBV19
j_gene: TRBJ1-6
abundance: -
CDR3nt: TGTGCCAGTAGTATGGACAGGGATAAGGCCCTCCACTTT
CDR3aa: CASSMDRDKALHF